The clone carrying this T cell receptor beta chain turned up a few times. This CDR3 is 13 amino acids long. V gave up 2 bases and J gave up 9 bases; unmatched junction bases: 8. From germline, CDR1 is GTSNPN and CDR2 SVGIG (reference sequence). The data derive from a study of T cell changes during pregnancy in multiple sclerosis. Some clones are missing from TCRdb's copy, which holds only in-frame ones; the method was immunoSEQ multiplex PCR. The sample lists some 60,000 clones, 90% to 95% occurring once. V gene TRBV30 combines with J gene TRBJ2-7; TRBD1 aligns across 9 bases. Source: peripheral blood, taken before pregnancy. The source is a female donor with multiple sclerosis, enrolled in a pregnancy study. CDR3 in amino acids: CAWSLGQGRRQYF. The CDR3 DNA reads TGTGCCTGGAGTTTGGGACAGGGTCGGAGGCAGTACTTC.